The clone carrying this T cell receptor (beta chain) was counted a single time. Different DNA sequences within this sample yield the same CDR3. These data belong to a study of blood T cell repertoires in COVID-19. Enrolled during active infection, Seattle patients were then followed longitudinally. The junction had 0 bases not matched to a gene; V was cut back by 0 bases and J by 9 bases. Germline V lookup: CDR1 SGHRS, CDR2 YFSETQ. CDR3 length: 13 residues. Per the authors' pipeline: Reference gene primer amplification yielded estimated nucleated cell counts. Generated by immunoSEQ multiplex PCR, the TCRdb table keeps only in-frame clones and is missing some. That table furnishes V, J and clone size, whereas the DNA furnished D and trimming. The sample carries about 250,000 clones, around 91% recorded once.

This TCR came from a woman between 55 and 75 years old with COVID-19, enrolled during active disease. The V and J genes are TRBV5-1 and TRBJ1-6; TRBD1 matches at 7 bases. The sample was peripheral blood. This CDR3 reads CASSLDRGSPLHF. The CDR3 DNA reads as TGCGCCAGCAGCTTGGACAGGGGTTCACCCCTCCACTTT.